Sequencing of this T cell receptor beta chain was carried out in a study of PD-L1 blockade in urothelial cancer. Regarding time point: pretreatment peripheral blood. Germline loops: CDR1 SNHLY, CDR2 FYNNEI. This CDR3 has 14 amino acids. Some clones are missing from TCRdb's copy, which holds only in-frame ones; the method was immunoSEQ multiplex PCR. This sample yields about 76,000 clones, of which almost 90% are seen a single time; 3.5% to 5% belongs to the top ten. The sequence derives from a man between 65 and 85 years old with urothelial cancer. The chain has TRBV2 and TRBJ2-5, with D perhaps matching TRBD2 (6 bases). The tail of the sequence fits TRBJ2-7 better, so the J call may be wrong. Specimen: PBMCs, collected around atezolizumab (anti-PD-L1) treatment. This CDR3 is CASIPGLPSYEQYF. Here the CDR3 DNA reads TGTGCCAGCATTCCGGGACTTCCCTCCTACGAGCAGTACTTC.